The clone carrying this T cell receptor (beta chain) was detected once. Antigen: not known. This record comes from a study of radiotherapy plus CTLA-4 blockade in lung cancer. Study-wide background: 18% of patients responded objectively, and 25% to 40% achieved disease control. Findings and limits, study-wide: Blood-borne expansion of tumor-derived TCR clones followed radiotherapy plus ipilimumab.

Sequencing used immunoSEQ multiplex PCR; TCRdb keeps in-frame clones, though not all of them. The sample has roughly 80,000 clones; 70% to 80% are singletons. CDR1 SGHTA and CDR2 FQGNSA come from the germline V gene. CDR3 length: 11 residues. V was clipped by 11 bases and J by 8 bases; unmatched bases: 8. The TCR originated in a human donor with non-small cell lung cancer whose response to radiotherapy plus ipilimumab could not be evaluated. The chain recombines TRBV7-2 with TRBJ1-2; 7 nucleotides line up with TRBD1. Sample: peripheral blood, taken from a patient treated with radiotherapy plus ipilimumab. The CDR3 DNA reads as TGTGCCGGAGGGGGCGCTTGGGGCTACACCTTC. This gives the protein CAGGGAWGYTF.